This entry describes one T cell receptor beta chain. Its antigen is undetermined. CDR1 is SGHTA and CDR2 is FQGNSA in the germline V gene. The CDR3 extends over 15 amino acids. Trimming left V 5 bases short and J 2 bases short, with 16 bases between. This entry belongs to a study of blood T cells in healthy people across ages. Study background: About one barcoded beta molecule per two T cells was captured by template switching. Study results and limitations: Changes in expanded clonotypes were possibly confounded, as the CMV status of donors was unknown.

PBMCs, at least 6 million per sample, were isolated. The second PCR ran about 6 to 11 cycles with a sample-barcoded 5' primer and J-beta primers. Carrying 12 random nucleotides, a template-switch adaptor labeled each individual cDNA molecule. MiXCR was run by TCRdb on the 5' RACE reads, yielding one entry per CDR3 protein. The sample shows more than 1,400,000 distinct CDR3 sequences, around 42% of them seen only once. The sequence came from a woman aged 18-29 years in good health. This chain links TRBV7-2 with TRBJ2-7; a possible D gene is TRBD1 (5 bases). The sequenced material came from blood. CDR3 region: CASSKRQGNTYEQYF. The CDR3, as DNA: TGTGCCAGCAGCAAAAGGCAGGGTAATACCTACGAGCAGTACTTC.